This TCR beta chain was captured by sequencing in a study of T cell clones after liver transplantation. About the study: TCRbeta sequencing after a pre-transplant mixed lymphocyte reaction identified graft-donor-reactive clones, later tracked in post-transplant blood. Standard immunosuppression, with no induction, continued until 12-24 months after transplant.

Germline CDR1 SGHVS, CDR2 FQNEAQ. The CDR3 consists of 15 residues. Between the trimmed V and J ends, which lost 3 bases and 0 bases, there was a span of 11 bases. Sequenced by immunoSEQ multiplex PCR; TCRdb stores in-frame clones only, minus some. The sample includes under 150,000 clones, 90% of them seen just once. Notes on the study in general: The donor-reactive repertoire was only partly measurable in two subjects, lacking donor cells. A larger donor-reactive than third-party decline suggested partial antigen-specific deletion.

Comment on this clone: Its target is unknown.

Sequenced here: CD4+ T cells from blood, sampled 12 months after liver transplant. The genes are TRBV7-8 and TRBJ2-5, with D perhaps TRBD1 (6 bases). This clonotype was obtained from a human patient who received a liver transplant. Some T cells may be graft donor cells. CDR3 amino acids: CASSFGTKYQETQYF. The CDR3 DNA is TGTGCCAGCAGCTTCGGGACAAAGTACCAAGAGACCCAGTACTTC.